This T cell receptor beta chain emerged from a study of regulatory T cells in long-lasting Graves disease. Study summary: Graves' patients with a new diagnosis had received antithyroid drugs under 3 months.

Building the TCR beta libraries relied on iRepertoire HTBI primers, and CDR3 regions underwent Arm-PCR. One entry per CDR3 protein, called by TCRdb with MiXCR from the multiplex PCR reads. The repertoire includes roughly 510,000 distinct CDR3 sequences, about 16% of them detected once, and 12% sits in the top ten. There are 14 residues in the CDR3. The germline V and J ends were trimmed by 4 bases and 1 base, with 8 bases remaining between them. CDR1 SGHKS and CDR2 YYEKEE come from the germline V gene (reference sequence). This clonotype was seen only a few times. Its antigen remains unknown. Documented time point: newly diagnosed GD, antithyroid drugs for less than 3 months. Scientists built the TCR library using RNA that was extracted from PBMCs. Findings and caveats of the study: TRBV28, TRBJ1-2 and TRBJ2-5 were segments that persistent disease favored. Having only a small sample size may have limited accuracy.

The same sample was also studied in work on T cells in Graves' hyperthyroidism and ophthalmopathy. That paper notes: First-round RT-PCR with HTBI primers amplified the TCR CDR3 region.

V and J are TRBV5-5 and TRBJ2-2, with TRBD1 as a possible D gene (6 bases). The sequences come from peripheral blood mononuclear cells (PBMCs), collected at new diagnosis, from a patient treated with antithyroid drugs. The TCR was taken from a man aged 18 to 30 with Graves disease. The CDR3 nucleotides are TGTGCCAGCAGCGTACAGGGGAACACCGGGGAGCTGTTTTTT. It encodes CASSVQGNTGELFF.